Each of the 20 T cell receptor beta chains below was sequenced from the same sample in a study of radiation and T cells in renal cell carcinoma. Measured with immunoSEQ multiplex PCR; TCRdb has only the in-frame clones, and not every one. The sample consists of around 170,000 clones, 88% of them appearing once. As for time point: blood 4 weeks post-SBRT, at nephrectomy. Documented treatment: 15 Gy SBRT to primary tumor, nephrectomy 4 weeks later. The sample in question was blood, obtained from a patient whose treatment included radiotherapy and nephrectomy. The origin of the receptors is a woman aged 45-65 years with renal cell carcinoma.

This rearrangement joins TRBV6-4 to TRBJ2-7; possibly TRBD1 or TRBD2 for D (5 bases each). The CDR3 consists of 16 residues. V was shortened by 5 bases and J by 2 bases, with 19 bases between the two germline ends. Germline lookup yields CDR1 MRHNA and CDR2 SNTAGT. This CDR3 is CASSTPPGPKTYEQYF. The CDR3 DNA is TGTGCCAGCAGTACCCCTCCGGGGCCCAAAACCTACGAGCAGTACTTC.

The rearrangement joins TRBV19 to TRBJ2-3; D gene uncertain. The V end was cut by 3 bases, the J end by 5 bases, with 9 bases between. Germline loops: CDR1 LNHDA, CDR2 SQIVND (reference sequence). The length of the CDR3 is 13 residues. The CDR3 reads CASSIQAGDTQYF. CDR3 DNA: TGTGCCAGTAGTATTCAAGCAGGAGATACGCAGTATTTT. Full variable domain (missing parts from reference TRBV19 and TRBJ2-3): DGGITQSPKYLFRKEGQNVTLSCEQNLNHDAMYWYRQDPGQGLRLIYYSQIVNDFQKGDIAEGYSVSREKKESFPLTVTSAQKNPTAFYLCASSIQAGDTQYFGPGTRLTVL.

The chain is built from TRBV20-1 and TRBJ1-2; 10 positions agree with TRBD1. The CDR3 extends over 11 amino acids. The trim removed 3 bases at V and 14 bases at J, leaving 6 bases unmatched. The germline V gene has CDR1 DFQATT and CDR2 SNEGSKA (reference sequence). DNA for the CDR3: TGCAGTGCTAGTCGGACAGGGGGGTATACCTTC. Residues: CSASRTGGYTF.

The chain is built from TRBV9 and TRBJ2-2; D not certain. CDR1 is SGDLS and CDR2 is YYNGEE in the germline V gene. V was trimmed by 0 bases and J by 4 bases, leaving 7 bases between them. The CDR3 is 14 residues long. This chain's CDR3 is CASSVASGTGELFF. As DNA, the CDR3 is TGTGCCAGCAGCGTAGCGTCGGGCACCGGGGAGCTGTTTTTT. Looking up the rest from reference TRBV9 and TRBJ2-2 gives the full variable domain: DSGVTQTPKHLITATGQRVTLRCSPRSGDLSVYWYQQSLDQGLQFLIQYYNGEERAKGNILERFSAQQFPDLHSELNLSSLELGDSALYFCASSVASGTGELFFGEGSRLTVL.

This rearrangement joins TRBV6-1 to TRBJ1-2, with D uncertain. V was clipped by 3 bases and J by 4 bases, with 12 bases between them. The CDR3 is made up of 14 amino acids. The germline V gene encodes CDR1 MNHNS and CDR2 SASEGT. This CDR3 reads CASSDLGSGYGYTF. The DNA for the CDR3 is TGTGCCAGCAGTGATCTGGGGTCGGGCTATGGCTACACCTTC.

This chain joins TRBV30 and TRBJ1-3; the match to TRBD1 covers 11 bases. With 4 bases clipped from V and 5 bases from J, the junction kept 4 bases outside the gene matches. The CDR3 totals 14 residues. The germline gives CDR1 GTSNPN, CDR2 SVGIG (reference sequence). The CDR3 here is CAWTRTGGRNTIYF. Here the CDR3 DNA reads TGTGCCTGGACTCGGACAGGGGGCCGAAACACCATATATTTT. The variable domain in full, completed from reference TRBV30 and TRBJ1-3, reads SQTIHQWPATLVQPVGSPLSLECTVEGTSNPNLYWYRQAAGRGLQLLFYSVGIGQISSEVPQNLSASRPQDRQFILSSKKLLLSDSGFYLCAWTRTGGRNTIYFGEGSWLTVV.

In nucleotides, the CDR3 is TGTGCCAGCAGCGTAGATCAGGACTACTATGGCTACACCTTC. It encodes CASSVDQDYYGYTF. The V call is TRBV9, the J call TRBJ1-2; the D is unclear. Germline V CDR1 and CDR2: SGDLS, YYNGEE. Trimming cost V 0 bases and J 3 bases, with 9 bases left between them. The CDR3 spans 14 residues.

As DNA, the CDR3 is TGCGCCAGCAAACACGAGACCCAGTACTTC. Amino acid sequence: CASKHETQYF. This chain links TRBV10-2 with TRBJ2-5, with D unclear. Germline V lookup: CDR1 WSHSY, CDR2 SAAADI. The CDR3 runs to 10 residues. The V end lost 7 bases, the J end lost 5 bases, and 5 bases lay between the germline ends.

The chain has TRBV7-6 and TRBJ2-5, with a tentative D call TRBD2 (6 bases). The V gene's germline CDR1 is SGHVS and CDR2 FNYEAQ. With 5 bases removed from V and 3 bases from J, the gap between germline ends came to 13 bases. The CDR3 runs 14 residues. Here the CDR3 DNA reads TGTGCCAGCAGCATGACTAGTAGTAAAGAGACCCAGTACTTC. The encoded protein is CASSMTSSKETQYF.

V is TRBV19 and J is TRBJ2-3; D is undetermined. Germline CDR1 LNHDA, CDR2 SQIVND (reference sequence). V was cut by 5 bases and J by 6 bases, with 12 bases left in between. The CDR3 is 13 amino acids. The chain's CDR3 is CASSVQRDDTQYF. The CDR3 DNA is TGTGCCAGTAGTGTCCAAAGGGATGATACGCAGTATTTT.

The V gene is TRBV7-9, the J gene TRBJ2-2; no clear D gene. This CDR3 is built from 17 residues. V was clipped by 5 bases and J by 2 bases, with 18 bases between them. Germline lookup yields CDR1 SEHNR and CDR2 FQNEAQ (reference sequence). As DNA, the CDR3 is TGTGCCAGCAGCCGTCCCCCATGGCAGGTTAACACCGGGGAGCTGTTTTTT. Encoded protein: CASSRPPWQVNTGELFF.

The chain has TRBV6-5 and TRBJ1-1, with 8 bases identical to TRBD1. The CDR3 is 15 residues long. V gave up 5 bases and J gave up 4 bases; unmatched junction bases: 9. Germline CDR1 MNHEY, CDR2 SVGAGI. CDR3 sequence (DNA): TGTGCCAGCAGTACAGAAAAGACAGGGGCCACTGAAGCTTTCTTT. Translated: CASSTEKTGATEAFF.

The chain couples TRBV29-1 to TRBJ2-2; D is ambiguous. Trimming took 4 bases from V and 6 from J, leaving 15 bases between them. This CDR3 spans 14 amino acids. The germline gives CDR1 SQVTM, CDR2 ANQGSEA. The CDR3 nucleotides read TGCAGCGTTGTGGAGACGCCCGGCGCCGGGGAGCTGTTTTTT. It codes for CSVVETPGAGELFF.

The chain carries TRBV4-1 and TRBJ2-1, with a possible D match to TRBD2 (7 bases). Germline V gene lookup returns CDR1 MGHRA and CDR2 YSYEKL. This CDR3 region has 15 residues. V lost 1 base and J lost 7, with 14 bases in between. The CDR3 protein is CASSQAGGAGNEQFF. The CDR3 coding sequence is TGCGCCAGCAGCCAAGCTGGGGGGGCTGGGAATGAGCAGTTCTTC.

This chain joins TRBV9 and TRBJ2-5, with 9 bases matching TRBD1. Germline CDR1 is SGDLS and CDR2 is YYNGEE. V was pared by 0 bases and J by 3 bases, with 3 bases of the junction left unmatched. The CDR3 is 15 amino acids. CDR3 in amino acids: CASSVAGTGKETQYF. CDR3 coding DNA: TGTGCCAGCAGCGTAGCCGGGACAGGGAAAGAGACCCAGTACTTC.

The genes are TRBV5-1 and TRBJ1-1, with D perhaps TRBD1 (5 bases). V lost 0 bases and J lost 6, with 15 bases in between. Germline lookup yields CDR1 SGHRS and CDR2 YFSETQ. The CDR3 is 15 residues long. CDR3 amino acids: CASSLVGRGYAEAFF. The CDR3 DNA sequence: TGCGCCAGCAGCTTGGTCGGTAGGGGTTATGCTGAAGCTTTCTTT.

CDR3 in amino acids: CASNPHGTAYEQYF. The CDR3 DNA is TGTGCCAGCAACCCTCACGGGACAGCGTACGAGCAGTACTTC. The J gene is TRBJ2-7, the V gene TRBV28; 7 nucleotides line up with TRBD1. The CDR3 sequence is 14 residues long. Trimming removed 7 bases from V and 4 bases from J; junction bases left unmatched: 10. Germline CDR1 is MDHEN and CDR2 is SYDVKM.

The CDR3 sequence: CASSVVSGGDYNEQFF. For the CDR3, the DNA is TGTGCCAGCAGCGTAGTCAGCGGGGGGGACTACAATGAGCAGTTCTTC. This chain uses TRBV9 with TRBJ2-1; TRBD2 aligns across 10 bases. The junction had 3 bases not matched to a gene; V was cut back by 0 bases and J by 3 bases. The CDR3 is 16 residues long. CDR1 and CDR2 (germline): SGDLS, YYNGEE.

CDR3 nucleotide sequence: TGTGCCAGCAGTGAAAAGGGATCATGGCAGCCCCAGCATTTT. It yields the protein CASSEKGSWQPQHF. This chain connects TRBV2 to TRBJ1-5; D unclear. The CDR3 totals 14 residues. Per germline, CDR1 SNHLY and CDR2 FYNNEI. V was clipped by 2 bases and J by 7 bases, with 12 bases between them.

The chain joins TRBV4-2 to TRBJ1-3; D is unresolved. The CDR3 is 16 residues long. Looked up from germline, CDR1 is LGHNA and CDR2 is YNFKEQ. The V and J ends lost 4 bases and 1 base respectively, with 14 bases between them. Here the CDR3 reads CASSPVGITSGNTIYF. CDR3 coding DNA: TGTGCCAGCAGCCCGGTAGGAATTACTTCTGGAAACACCATATATTTT.